What follows are 13 T cell receptor beta chains derived from one specimen sequenced in a study of long-term antiretroviral therapy in people with HIV. Version v3.0 of the immunoSEQ assay ran at survey level. The table came from immunoSEQ multiplex PCR; TCRdb's copy has only in-frame clones and leaves some out. Of 25,000 to 30,000 clones listed, 94% are singletons. The sequencing here drew on unsorted PBMCs, taken approximately 7.4 years after starting antiretroviral therapy. The source of these receptors is a middle-aged man with HIV.

The rearrangement links TRBV27 to TRBJ2-5; perhaps TRBD1 as D (6 bases). Trimming took 6 bases from V and 1 from J, leaving 9 bases between them. Germline V gives CDR1 MNHEY, CDR2 SMNVEV (reference sequence). The CDR3 covers 13 residues. The CDR3 DNA reads TGTGCCAGCAGCCGGGACACCCAAGAGACCCAGTACTTC. This translates into CASSRDTQETQYF.

V gene TRBV30 combines with J gene TRBJ1-1, with 9 bases aligning to TRBD1. The CDR3 consists of 16 residues. After removal of 2 bases from V and 0 bases from J, the junction contained 7 bases not matched to a gene. Germline lookup yields CDR1 GTSNPN and CDR2 SVGIG (reference sequence). The CDR3 DNA sequence: TGTGCCTGGAGTCGGGACAGGGCGGCTTTGAACACTGAAGCTTTCTTT. Amino acids: CAWSRDRAALNTEAFF.

This chain connects TRBV10-1 to TRBJ1-1; D is unresolved. The CDR3 contains 13 residues. Germline V gives CDR1 WNHNN, CDR2 SYGVQD (reference sequence). V lost 2 bases, J lost 3 bases, and 7 bases lay in between. CDR3: CASSEARDTEAFF. CDR3 in DNA: TGCGCCAGCAGTGAGGCTCGGGACACTGAAGCTTTCTTT.

The rearrangement uses TRBV19 and TRBJ2-1; 12 bases align to TRBD2. Trimming took 5 bases from V and 0 from J; bases not matched to a gene: 8. The CDR3 spans 18 residues. Per the germline V gene, CDR1 is LNHDA and CDR2 is SQIVND (reference sequence). The CDR3, as DNA: TGTGCCAGTAGTCTCACTAGCGGGGGGTCGAGCTCCTACAATGAGCAGTTCTTC. Protein: CASSLTSGGSSSYNEQFF.

This chain connects TRBV7-3 to TRBJ1-5, with D maybe TRBD1 (6 bases). The V end was cut by 6 bases, the J end by 3 bases, with 12 bases between. CDR1 is SGHTA and CDR2 is FQGTGA in the germline V gene. This CDR3 has 14 residues. CDR3 amino acids: CASRFGTSNQPQHF. Written as DNA, the CDR3 is TGTGCCAGCAGATTCGGGACATCCAATCAGCCCCAGCATTTT.

The chain joins TRBV5-4 to TRBJ1-2, with TRBD1 matching 10 bases. The CDR3 totals 16 residues. The germline gives CDR1 SGHNT, CDR2 YYREEE (reference sequence). With 4 bases clipped from V and 2 bases from J, the junction kept 8 bases outside the gene matches. This CDR3 reads CASSPSRTGGNYGYTF. The CDR3 nucleotides read TGTGCCAGCAGCCCCTCCCGGACAGGGGGGAACTATGGCTACACCTTC.

J is TRBJ1-1 and V is TRBV7-9, with 9 bases lining up with TRBD1. Germline CDR1 and CDR2: SEHNR and FQNEAQ (reference sequence). Trimming took 5 bases from V and 3 from J; bases not matched to a gene: 4. The CDR3 contains 14 residues. This chain's CDR3 is CASSPRTGDTEAFF. The CDR3 coding sequence is TGTGCCAGCAGCCCCCGGACAGGGGACACTGAAGCTTTCTTT.

This sequence joins TRBV10-2 and TRBJ1-4, with D perhaps matching TRBD1 (5 bases). The germline V gene has CDR1 WSHSY and CDR2 SAAADI. Trimming took off 5 bases at V and 9 bases at J, with 19 bases between the two ends. The CDR3 is 15 amino acids. CDR3 bases: TGCGCCAGCAGTCGACAATCTTTTGGGGACCAAAAACTGTTTTTT. Its translation: CASSRQSFGDQKLFF.

V and J are TRBV7-3 and TRBJ1-4; 7 bases map to TRBD1. CDR3 length equals 16 residues. With 4 bases clipped from V and 7 bases from J, the junction kept 12 bases outside the gene matches. Germline V lookup: CDR1 SGHTA, CDR2 FQGTGA. CDR3 in amino acids: CASSSNKGAKVEKLFF. CDR3 nucleotide sequence: TGTGCCAGCAGCTCTAATAAGGGGGCCAAAGTTGAAAAACTGTTTTTT.

This chain links TRBV6-6 with TRBJ1-6, with 12 bases that match TRBD1. This CDR3 spans 15 amino acids. Per germline, CDR1 MNHNY and CDR2 SVGAGI (reference sequence). Trimming cost V 2 bases and J 9 bases; bases outside gene matches: 2. The CDR3 DNA reads as TGTGCCAGCAGTTACAGGGACAGGGGGCTTTCACCCCTCCACTTT. This sequence encodes CASSYRDRGLSPLHF.

This CDR3 reads CASSEGPDTQYF. The CDR3 DNA is TGCGCCAGCAGCGAGGGCCCAGATACGCAGTATTTT. This rearrangement joins TRBV10-1 to TRBJ2-3; TRBD2 is a possible D gene (5 bases). V was shortened by 6 bases and J by 4 bases, with 8 bases between the two germline ends. The V gene's germline CDR1 is WNHNN and CDR2 SYGVQD (reference sequence). CDR3 length equals 12 residues.

V and J are TRBV27 and TRBJ2-3, with 11 bases fitting TRBD2. Germline CDR1 MNHEY, CDR2 SMNVEV (reference sequence). After removal of 2 bases from V and 3 bases from J, the junction contained 1 base not matched to a gene. This CDR3 spans 15 amino acids. The CDR3 is CASSLLAGGTDTQYF. The DNA for the CDR3 is TGTGCCAGCAGTTTACTAGCGGGGGGAACAGATACGCAGTATTTT.

The V call is TRBV25-1, the J call TRBJ2-7; weak D call: TRBD2 (5 bases). Germline lookup yields CDR1 MGHDK and CDR2 SYGVNS. V was cut by 10 bases and J by 5 bases, with 21 bases left in between. The length of the CDR3 is 14 residues. The CDR3 spells CATPTRDYPHEQYF. DNA for the CDR3: TGTGCCACTCCCACCCGGGATTACCCCCACGAGCAGTACTTC.